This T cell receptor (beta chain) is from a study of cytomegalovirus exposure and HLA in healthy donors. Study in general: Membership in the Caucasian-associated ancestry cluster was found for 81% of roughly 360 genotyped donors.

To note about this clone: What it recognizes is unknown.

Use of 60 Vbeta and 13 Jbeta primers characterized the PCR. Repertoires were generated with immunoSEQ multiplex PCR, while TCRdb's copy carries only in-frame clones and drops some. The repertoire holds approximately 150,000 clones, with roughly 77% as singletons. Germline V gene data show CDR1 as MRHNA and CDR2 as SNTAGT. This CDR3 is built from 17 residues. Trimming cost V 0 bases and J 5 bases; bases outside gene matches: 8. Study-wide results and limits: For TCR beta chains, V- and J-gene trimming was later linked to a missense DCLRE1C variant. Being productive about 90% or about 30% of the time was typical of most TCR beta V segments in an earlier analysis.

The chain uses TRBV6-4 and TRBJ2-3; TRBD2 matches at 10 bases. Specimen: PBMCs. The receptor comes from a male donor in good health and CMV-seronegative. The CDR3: CASSDSVSGGAGDTQYF. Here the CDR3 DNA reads TGTGCCAGCAGTGACTCGGTGAGCGGGGGGGCCGGAGATACGCAGTATTTT.